This TCR beta chain was recovered during a study of cytotoxic CD8 clonotypes in ibrutinib-treated CLL. Trimming removed 0 bases from V and 2 bases from J, with 7 bases in between. Germline V gene sequence: CDR1 KGHSH, CDR2 LQKENI. The CDR3 consists of 14 residues. The repertoire was sequenced with immunoSEQ multiplex PCR; TCRdb's copy has only in-frame clones and lacks some. The data hold some 24,000 clones, with about 78% observed a single time. This specimen was PBMCs, taken before ibrutinib treatment. The chain recombines TRBV18 with TRBJ1-2; no reliable D call. The source is a human donor with chronic lymphocytic leukemia. In DNA form, the CDR3 reads TGTGCCAGCTCACCACCCCGGGTCAACTATGGCTACACCTTC. Encoded protein: CASSPPRVNYGYTF.